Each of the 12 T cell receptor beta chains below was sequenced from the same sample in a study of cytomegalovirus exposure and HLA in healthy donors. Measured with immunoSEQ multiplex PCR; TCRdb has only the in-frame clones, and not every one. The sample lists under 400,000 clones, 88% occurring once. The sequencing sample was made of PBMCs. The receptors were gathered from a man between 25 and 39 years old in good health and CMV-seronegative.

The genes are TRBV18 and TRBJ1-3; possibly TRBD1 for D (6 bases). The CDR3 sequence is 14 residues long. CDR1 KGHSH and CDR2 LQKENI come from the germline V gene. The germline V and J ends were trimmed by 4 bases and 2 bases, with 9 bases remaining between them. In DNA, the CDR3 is TGTGCCAGCTCACAGGACAGAACTGGAAACACCATATATTTT. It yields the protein CASSQDRTGNTIYF.

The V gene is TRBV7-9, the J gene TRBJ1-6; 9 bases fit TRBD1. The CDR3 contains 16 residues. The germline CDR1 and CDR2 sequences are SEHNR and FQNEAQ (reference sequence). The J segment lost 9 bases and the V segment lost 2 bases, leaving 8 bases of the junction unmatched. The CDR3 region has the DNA TGTGCCAGCAGCTTATTACCGGGACAGGGAGGTTCACCCCTCCACTTT. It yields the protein CASSLLPGQGGSPLHF. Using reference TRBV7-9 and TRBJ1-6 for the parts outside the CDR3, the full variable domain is DTGVSQNPRHKITKRGQNVTFRCDPISEHNRLYWYRQTLGQGPEFLTYFQNEAQLEKSRLLSDRFSAERPKGSFSTLEIQRTEQGDSAMYLCASSLLPGQGGSPLHFGNGTRLTVT.

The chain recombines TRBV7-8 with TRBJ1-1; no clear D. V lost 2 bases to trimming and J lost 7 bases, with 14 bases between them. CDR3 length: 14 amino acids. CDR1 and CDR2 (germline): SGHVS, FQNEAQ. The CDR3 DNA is TGTGCCAGCAGCTTACGTTTGAGTTCGTTTGAAGCTTTCTTT. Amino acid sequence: CASSLRLSSFEAFF.

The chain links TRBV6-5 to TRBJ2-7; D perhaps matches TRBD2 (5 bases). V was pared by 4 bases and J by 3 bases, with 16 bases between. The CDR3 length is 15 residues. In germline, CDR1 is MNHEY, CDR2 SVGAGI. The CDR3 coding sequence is TGTGCCAGCAGTTCCCTGAGCGGTGACGTCTACGAGCAGTACTTC. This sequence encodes CASSSLSGDVYEQYF.

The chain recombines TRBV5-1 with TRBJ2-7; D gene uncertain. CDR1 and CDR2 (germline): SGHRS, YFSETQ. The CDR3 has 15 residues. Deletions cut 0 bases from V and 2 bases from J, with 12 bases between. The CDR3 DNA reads TGCGCCAGCAGCTTGGAGGCAGGCAACACCTACGAGCAGTACTTC. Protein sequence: CASSLEAGNTYEQYF.

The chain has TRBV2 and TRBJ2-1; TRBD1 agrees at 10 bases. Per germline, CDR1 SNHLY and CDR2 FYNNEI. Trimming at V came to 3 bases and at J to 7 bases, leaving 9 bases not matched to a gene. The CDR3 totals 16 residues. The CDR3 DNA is TGTGCCAGCAGTGAGGACAGGGGGACTTTGAAGAATGAGCAGTTCTTC. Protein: CASSEDRGTLKNEQFF.

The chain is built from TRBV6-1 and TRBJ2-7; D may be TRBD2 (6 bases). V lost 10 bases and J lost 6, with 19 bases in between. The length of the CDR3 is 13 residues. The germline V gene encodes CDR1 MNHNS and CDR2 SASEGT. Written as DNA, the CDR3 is TGTGCCAACCGGGAGCCTCCTTCTCTCGAGCAGTACTTC. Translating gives CANREPPSLEQYF.

CDR3 residues: CASYRGNYGYTF. The CDR3 bases are TGTGCCAGCTACAGGGGGAACTATGGCTACACCTTC. The chain uses TRBV2 and TRBJ1-2; 8 nucleotides align to TRBD1. Trimming removed 8 bases from V and 2 bases from J; junction bases left unmatched: 1. CDR3 length: 12 residues. Germline V gives CDR1 SNHLY, CDR2 FYNNEI.

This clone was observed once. CDR3 sequence reads: CAIQGNTEAFF. The CDR3 bases are TGTGCCATACAGGGTAACACTGAAGCTTTCTTT. The chain recombines TRBV10-3 with TRBJ1-1; possibly TRBD1 for D (6 bases). The CDR3 extends over 11 amino acids. The ends were cut back, 9 bases at V and 2 bases at J, with 7 bases in the middle. CDR1 ENHRY and CDR2 SYGVKD come from the germline V gene.

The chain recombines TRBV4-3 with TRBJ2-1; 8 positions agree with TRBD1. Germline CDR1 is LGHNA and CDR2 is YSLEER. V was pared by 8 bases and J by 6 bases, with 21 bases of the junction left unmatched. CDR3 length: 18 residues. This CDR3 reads CASPCIWTGNYGGNEQFF. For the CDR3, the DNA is TGCGCCAGCCCTTGTATTTGGACAGGGAATTATGGGGGCAATGAGCAGTTCTTC.

CDR3 amino acids: CASSRDSDAYEQYF. The CDR3 bases are TGTGCCAGCAGCCGGGACAGTGACGCCTACGAGCAGTACTTC. This chain uses TRBV27 with TRBJ2-7, with 7 bases matching TRBD1. CDR3 size: 14 residues. From germline, CDR1 is MNHEY and CDR2 SMNVEV (reference sequence). Trimming at V came to 6 bases and at J to 2 bases, leaving 7 bases not matched to a gene.

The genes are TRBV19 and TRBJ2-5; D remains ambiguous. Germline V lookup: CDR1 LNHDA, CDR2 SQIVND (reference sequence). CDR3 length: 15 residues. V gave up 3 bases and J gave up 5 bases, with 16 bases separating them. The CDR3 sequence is CASSMRVRATETQYF. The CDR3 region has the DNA TGTGCCAGTAGTATGAGAGTCCGAGCGACGGAGACCCAGTACTTC.